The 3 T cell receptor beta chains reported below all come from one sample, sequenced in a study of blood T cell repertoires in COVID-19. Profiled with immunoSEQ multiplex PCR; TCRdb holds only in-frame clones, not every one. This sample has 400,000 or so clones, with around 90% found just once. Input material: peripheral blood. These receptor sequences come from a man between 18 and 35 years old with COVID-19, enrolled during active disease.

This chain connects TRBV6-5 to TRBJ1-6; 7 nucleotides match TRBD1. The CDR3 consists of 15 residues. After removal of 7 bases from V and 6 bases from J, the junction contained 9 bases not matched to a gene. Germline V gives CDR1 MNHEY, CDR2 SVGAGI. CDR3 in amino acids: CASILMAGGNSPLHF. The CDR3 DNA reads TGTGCCAGCATTTTAATGGCAGGGGGTAATTCACCCCTCCACTTT.

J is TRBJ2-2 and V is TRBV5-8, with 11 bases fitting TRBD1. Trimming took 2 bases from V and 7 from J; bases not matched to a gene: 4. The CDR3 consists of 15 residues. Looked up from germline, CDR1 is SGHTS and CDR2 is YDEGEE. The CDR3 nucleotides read TGTGCCAGCAGCTTAAGGACAGGGGGCAACGGGGAGCTGTTTTTT. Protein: CASSLRTGGNGELFF.

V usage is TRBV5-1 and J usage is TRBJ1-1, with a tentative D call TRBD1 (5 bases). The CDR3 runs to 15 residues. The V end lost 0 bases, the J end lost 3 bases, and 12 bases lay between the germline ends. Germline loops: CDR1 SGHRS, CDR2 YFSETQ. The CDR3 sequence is CASSLAAGLDTEAFF. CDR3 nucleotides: TGCGCCAGCAGCTTGGCTGCAGGGCTCGACACTGAAGCTTTCTTT.